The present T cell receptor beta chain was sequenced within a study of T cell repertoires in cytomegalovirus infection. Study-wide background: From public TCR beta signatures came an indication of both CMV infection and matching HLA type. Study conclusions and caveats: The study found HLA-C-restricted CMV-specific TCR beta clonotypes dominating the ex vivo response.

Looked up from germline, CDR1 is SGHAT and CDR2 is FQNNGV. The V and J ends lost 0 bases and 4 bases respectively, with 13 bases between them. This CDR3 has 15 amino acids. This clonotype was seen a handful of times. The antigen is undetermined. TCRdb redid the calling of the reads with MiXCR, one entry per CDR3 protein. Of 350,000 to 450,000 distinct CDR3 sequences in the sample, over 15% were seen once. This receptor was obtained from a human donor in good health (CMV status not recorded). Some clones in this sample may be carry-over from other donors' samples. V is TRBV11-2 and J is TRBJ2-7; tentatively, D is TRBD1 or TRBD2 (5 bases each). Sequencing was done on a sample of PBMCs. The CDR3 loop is CASSLDPGRKYEQYF. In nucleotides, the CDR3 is TGTGCCAGCAGCTTAGATCCGGGACGGAAATACGAGCAGTACTTC.